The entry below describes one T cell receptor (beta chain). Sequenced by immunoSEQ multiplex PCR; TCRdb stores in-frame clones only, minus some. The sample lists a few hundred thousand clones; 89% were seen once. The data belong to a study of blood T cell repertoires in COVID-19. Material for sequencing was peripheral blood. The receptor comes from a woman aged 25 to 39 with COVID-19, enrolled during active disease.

CDR3 loop: CASSLAADSPNYGYTF. The CDR3 DNA follows: TGTGCCAGCAGCTTAGCCGCGGACAGCCCTAACTATGGCTACACCTTC. V gene TRBV7-2 combines with J gene TRBJ1-2; a weak D match, TRBD1 (6 bases). CDR1 SGHTA and CDR2 FQGNSA come from the germline V gene. Trimming stripped 0 bases from V and 0 bases from J, with 11 bases between. The CDR3 length is 16 residues.